A single sample gave rise to the 6 T cell receptor beta chains below, sequenced in a study of blood T cells in healthy people across ages. A second PCR, run for about 6 to 12 cycles, used a sample-barcoded 5' primer plus a J-beta primer mix. TCRdb fed the 5' RACE reads into MiXCR, producing one record per CDR3 protein. The repertoire includes hundreds of thousands of distinct CDR3 sequences, 20% to 25% of them detected once, and around a fifth sits in the top ten. Sequencing input: blood. The receptor set was obtained from a man aged 65 to 79 in good health.

The chain joins TRBV13 to TRBJ1-4; D is perhaps TRBD1 (5 bases). CDR1 PRHDT and CDR2 FYEKMQ come from the germline V gene (reference sequence). Trimming stripped 2 bases from V and 0 bases from J, with 13 bases between. The CDR3 extends over 17 amino acids. The CDR3 loop is CASSLSGARTTNEKLFF. Here the CDR3 DNA reads TGTGCCAGCAGCTTATCTGGGGCCAGGACAACTAATGAAAAACTGTTTTTT. Full variable domain (remainder filled in from reference TRBV13 and TRBJ1-4): AAGVIQSPRHLIKEKRETATLKCYPIPRHDTVYWYQQGPGQDPQFLISFYEKMQSDKGSIPDRFSAQQFSDYHSELNMSSLELGDSALYFCASSLSGARTTNEKLFFGSGTQLSVL.

The chain has TRBV5-1 and TRBJ2-7, with 10 nucleotides matching TRBD2. The CDR3 has 15 amino acids. Germline V gene data show CDR1 as SGHRS and CDR2 as YFSETQ. Unmatched junction bases numbered 7, after V lost 5 bases and J lost 2 bases. The CDR3 sequence is CASRQGTSETYEQYF. CDR3 DNA sequence: TGCGCCAGCAGGCAAGGGACTAGCGAGACCTACGAGCAGTACTTC.

This clonotype was recorded a few times. This rearrangement joins TRBV7-2 to TRBJ2-3, with D unresolved. The germline V and J ends were trimmed by 3 bases and 0 bases, with 7 bases remaining between them. The CDR3 runs to 14 residues. Looked up from germline, CDR1 is SGHTA and CDR2 is FQGNSA. The CDR3 DNA reads TGTGCCAGCAGCTTGCGCGCTAGCACAGATACGCAGTATTTT. Encoded protein: CASSLRASTDTQYF.

This chain connects TRBV20-1 to TRBJ2-3; D is perhaps TRBD1 (6 bases). CDR3 length: 14 residues. Trimming took 4 bases from V and 5 from J, leaving 16 bases between them. Germline CDR1 reads DFQATT; CDR2 reads SNEGSKA (reference sequence). CDR3 loop: CSAKDRRNRDTQYF. The CDR3 DNA sequence: TGCAGTGCTAAGGACAGACGAAACAGAGATACGCAGTATTTT.

This clonotype was observed a few times. The chain recombines TRBV5-1 with TRBJ2-3; perhaps TRBD2 as D (5 bases). Trimming pared 4 bases from V and 1 base from J, leaving 10 bases between. This CDR3 is built from 14 residues. Germline CDR1 SGHRS, CDR2 YFSETQ. The CDR3 loop reads CASSEWGGTDTQYF. CDR3 in DNA: TGCGCCAGCAGCGAATGGGGAGGCACAGATACGCAGTATTTT. Filled out from reference TRBV5-1 and TRBJ2-3, the complete variable domain reads KAGVTQTPRYLIKTRGQQVTLSCSPISGHRSVSWYQQTPGQGLQFLFEYFSETQRNKGNFPGRFSGRQFSNSRSEMNVSTLELGDSALYLCASSEWGGTDTQYFGPGTRLTVL.

This clonotype has just a few counts. CDR3 region: CASSQGGTPLHF. In nucleotides, the CDR3 is TGCGCCAGCAGCCAAGGTGGTACACCCCTCCACTTT. The gene calls are TRBV4-1 and TRBJ1-6; unclear D gene. The CDR3 consists of 12 residues. V lost 1 base, J lost 11 bases, and 6 bases lay in between. Germline V lookup: CDR1 MGHRA, CDR2 YSYEKL.